Below are 31 T cell receptor beta chains sequenced from a single sample in a study of blood T cell repertoires in COVID-19. Measured with immunoSEQ multiplex PCR; TCRdb has only the in-frame clones, and not every one. The sample shows 400,000 to 500,000 clones, roughly 90% of them seen only once. Sequenced input: PBMCs or T cells enriched from blood (not recorded which). The receptors stem from a young woman who had been exposed to COVID-19.

This rearrangement joins TRBV28 to TRBJ1-3; tentative D call: TRBD1 (5 bases). Per germline, CDR1 MDHEN and CDR2 SYDVKM. Between the trimmed V and J ends, which lost 5 bases and 0 bases, there was a span of 8 bases. The CDR3 consists of 14 residues. CDR3 residues: CASSGGVSGNTIYF. The DNA of the CDR3 is TGTGCCAGCAGTGGGGGGGTCTCTGGAAACACCATATATTTT.

The V and J genes are TRBV5-6 and TRBJ2-7, with 7 nucleotides matching TRBD2. Germline V CDR1 and CDR2: SGHDT, YYEEEE. Trimming took 4 bases from V and 3 from J; bases not matched to a gene: 10. CDR3 length: 15 residues. The CDR3 loop reads CASSPRDYYLYEQYF. The DNA for the CDR3 is TGTGCCAGCAGCCCCCGGGACTACTACCTCTACGAGCAGTACTTC.

V is TRBV25-1 and J is TRBJ2-7, with TRBD2 matching over 11 bases. J gave up 3 bases and V 4 bases, and 5 bases lay outside the gene matches. Germline CDR1 reads MGHDK; CDR2 reads SYGVNS. The CDR3 length is 15 residues. The CDR3 sequence: CASSVGLAGIYEQYF. Written as DNA, the CDR3 is TGTGCCAGCAGTGTCGGACTAGCGGGTATCTACGAGCAGTACTTC.

The V and J genes are TRBV7-2 and TRBJ2-2; 14 nucleotides match TRBD2. Trimming removed 10 bases from V and 5 bases from J; junction bases left unmatched: 9. This CDR3 has 16 residues. CDR1 is SGHTA and CDR2 is FQGNSA in the germline V gene. The CDR3 protein is CATQTSGGVGTGELFF. CDR3 nucleotides: TGTGCCACCCAGACTAGCGGGGGGGTTGGTACCGGGGAGCTGTTTTTT.

The rearrangement links TRBV7-3 to TRBJ1-5; 8 bases map to TRBD1. Germline CDR1 reads SGHTA; CDR2 reads FQGTGA. V trimming: 7 bases; J trimming: 5 bases; junction bases outside the gene matches: 16. The CDR3 sequence is 17 residues long. CDR3 sequence reads: CASIPGPRDRFDQPQHF. CDR3 nucleotide sequence: TGTGCCAGCATCCCGGGCCCCCGGGACAGGTTTGATCAGCCCCAGCATTTT.

This sequence joins TRBV27 and TRBJ1-1; perhaps TRBD1 as D (6 bases). The CDR3 length is 14 residues. Trimming stripped 6 bases from V and 1 base from J, with 12 bases between. Germline V gives CDR1 MNHEY, CDR2 SMNVEV (reference sequence). CDR3 DNA: TGTGCCAGCAGGCAGGGGATGAGGAACACTGAAGCTTTCTTT. This translates into CASRQGMRNTEAFF.

This clone was recorded only once. This chain uses TRBV28 with TRBJ1-1, with 7 positions matching TRBD1. Germline lookup yields CDR1 MDHEN and CDR2 SYDVKM. V lost 3 bases, J lost 5 bases, and 3 bases stayed unmatched. The CDR3 sequence is 13 residues long. DNA of the CDR3: TGTGCCAGCAGTTTGGACAGGCAGACTGAAGCTTTCTTT. This gives the protein CASSLDRQTEAFF.

The J gene is TRBJ1-1, the V gene TRBV19, with TRBD1 matching over 9 bases. CDR1 and CDR2 from the germline V gene are LNHDA and SQIVND (reference sequence). This CDR3 has 16 residues. Unmatched junction bases numbered 12, after V lost 5 bases and J lost 5 bases. Here the CDR3 DNA reads TGTGCCAGTAGTGCGCAACCGGGACAGGGTTTAACTGAAGCTTTCTTT. As protein: CASSAQPGQGLTEAFF.

V gene TRBV7-9 combines with J gene TRBJ1-1; D remains unclear. V lost 4 bases, J lost 0 bases, and 6 bases lay in between. Looked up from germline, CDR1 is SEHNR and CDR2 is FQNEAQ (reference sequence). CDR3 length: 13 residues. This CDR3 is CASSYQMNTEAFF. DNA for the CDR3: TGTGCCAGCAGCTATCAGATGAACACTGAAGCTTTCTTT.

V gene TRBV7-9 combines with J gene TRBJ1-1; D is possibly TRBD1 (5 bases). CDR1 is SEHNR and CDR2 is FQNEAQ in the germline V gene (reference sequence). Trimming shortened V by 2 bases and J by 6 bases, and 16 bases separated the two germline ends. CDR3 size: 15 residues. Here the CDR3 DNA reads TGTGCCAGCAGCTTAAGCCAGGGAAGGTCCTCTGAAGCTTTCTTT. It specifies CASSLSQGRSSEAFF.

The V call is TRBV7-2, the J call TRBJ2-1; D possibly corresponds to TRBD1 (6 bases). The V gene's germline CDR1 is SGHTA and CDR2 FQGNSA. This CDR3 region has 16 residues. The germline V and J ends were trimmed by 2 bases and 0 bases, with 11 bases remaining between them. CDR3 bases: TGTGCCAGCAGCTTACGACAGGTGAGCTCCTACAATGAGCAGTTCTTC. Translated: CASSLRQVSSYNEQFF.

This chain links TRBV19 with TRBJ1-5, with 7 bases aligning to TRBD1. The germline gives CDR1 LNHDA, CDR2 SQIVND (reference sequence). The trim removed 4 bases at V and 5 bases at J, leaving 2 bases unmatched. The CDR3 sequence is 13 residues long. CDR3 bases: TGTGCCAGTAGTAGACAGGGAGATCAGCCCCAGCATTTT. The encoded protein is CASSRQGDQPQHF.

The rearrangement uses TRBV27 and TRBJ2-7; TRBD2 is a possible D gene (6 bases). CDR1 and CDR2 from the germline V gene are MNHEY and SMNVEV (reference sequence). This CDR3 spans 15 amino acids. V was trimmed by 0 bases and J by 2 bases, leaving 11 bases between them. The CDR3 is CASSLSGTPTYEQYF. CDR3 sequence (DNA): TGTGCCAGCAGTTTATCCGGGACTCCGACCTACGAGCAGTACTTC.

This chain uses TRBV5-1 with TRBJ1-2; D is undetermined. Per the germline V gene, CDR1 is SGHRS and CDR2 is YFSETQ. Deletions cut 1 base from V and 5 bases from J, with 12 bases between. The CDR3 contains 14 residues. The CDR3, as DNA: TGCGCCAGCAGCTTGTTGGTAGAAACTTATGGCTACACCTTC. Its protein is CASSLLVETYGYTF.

The V gene is TRBV5-4, the J gene TRBJ2-7; D may be TRBD1 (7 bases). V lost 5 bases and J 6 bases, leaving 15 bases between the germline ends. CDR1 and CDR2 (germline): SGHNT, YYREEE (reference sequence). The CDR3 loop spans 13 amino acids. CDR3 nucleotide sequence: TGTGCCAGCAGGATACAGGGGCGGGGCGAGCAGTACTTC. Amino acid sequence: CASRIQGRGEQYF.

This chain uses TRBV2 with TRBJ2-3; D possibly corresponds to TRBD2 (5 bases). This CDR3 comprises 13 residues. The germline V and J ends were trimmed by 10 bases and 1 base, with 12 bases remaining between them. Germline V lookup: CDR1 SNHLY, CDR2 FYNNEI. CDR3 sequence (DNA): TGTGCCATCACTGGACTCCGCACAGATACGCAGTATTTT. It is translated as CAITGLRTDTQYF.

V gene TRBV3-1 (or the pseudogene TRBV3-2) combines with J gene TRBJ2-3, with 7 bases aligning to TRBD2. V was pared by 4 bases and J by 8 bases, with 3 bases of the junction left unmatched. Germline values: CDR1 LGHDT, CDR2 YNNKEL (reference sequence). The CDR3 length is 12 residues. Written as DNA, the CDR3 is TGTGCCAGCAGCCCCAGCGGGGTTACGCAGTATTTT. Residues: CASSPSGVTQYF.

The chain has TRBV4-3 and TRBJ1-1, with no clear D. The CDR3 extends over 15 amino acids. Germline lookup yields CDR1 LGHNA and CDR2 YSLEER. V lost 1 base to trimming and J lost 2 bases, with 11 bases between them. CDR3 region: CASSQGGGKNTEAFF. In nucleotides, the CDR3 is TGCGCCAGCAGCCAAGGAGGAGGCAAAAACACTGAAGCTTTCTTT.

The V gene is TRBV6-5, the J gene TRBJ1-5; 9 bases match TRBD1. Germline V gene data show CDR1 as MNHEY and CDR2 as SVGAGI. The CDR3 loop spans 15 amino acids. The junction had 4 bases not matched to a gene; V was cut back by 5 bases and J by 2 bases. Here the CDR3 DNA reads TGTGCCAGCAGTCGTACAGGGGGCGGCAATCAGCCCCAGCATTTT. Translating gives CASSRTGGGNQPQHF.

V is TRBV5-1 and J is TRBJ2-7, with D tentatively TRBD1 (5 bases). CDR1 and CDR2 (germline): SGHRS, YFSETQ. Trimming left V 0 bases short and J 6 bases short, with 10 bases between. The CDR3 loop spans 13 amino acids. The CDR3 coding sequence is TGCGCCAGCAGCTTGGTAGTTCAGGGCGAGCAGTACTTC. This sequence encodes CASSLVVQGEQYF. Complete variable domain (other parts from reference TRBV5-1 and TRBJ2-7): KAGVTQTPRYLIKTRGQQVTLSCSPISGHRSVSWYQQTPGQGLQFLFEYFSETQRNKGNFPGRFSGRQFSNSRSEMNVSTLELGDSALYLCASSLVVQGEQYFGPGTRLTVT.

The rearrangement uses TRBV9 and TRBJ2-7; 8 bases map to TRBD1. CDR3 size: 16 residues. The V and J ends lost 2 bases and 1 base, in that order; junction bases with no gene match: 8. The germline gives CDR1 SGDLS, CDR2 YYNGEE. The CDR3 region has the DNA TGTGCCAGCAGCGTGGGAGGAACAGGGGGATCCTACGAGCAGTACTTC. It codes for CASSVGGTGGSYEQYF.

This chain joins TRBV7-2 and TRBJ2-3, with TRBD1 matching over 7 bases. Looked up from germline, CDR1 is SGHTA and CDR2 is FQGNSA. The ends lost 6 bases at V and 6 bases at J; junction bases unmatched: 9. The CDR3 is 14 residues long. CDR3 protein: CASSSRQGADTQYF. CDR3 in DNA: TGTGCCAGCAGTTCAAGACAGGGTGCCGATACGCAGTATTTT.

The chain carries TRBV5-1 and TRBJ2-7; 10 bases match TRBD1. Germline CDR1 reads SGHRS; CDR2 reads YFSETQ. CDR3 size: 15 residues. V shed 4 bases, J shed 5 bases, and the junction held 9 bases outside the gene matches. The DNA for the CDR3 is TGCGCCAGCAGCCCCGGGACAGGGGTTCAAGACGAGCAGTACTTC. This sequence encodes CASSPGTGVQDEQYF.

The chain links TRBV9 to TRBJ1-2; a possible D gene is TRBD1 (5 bases). Deletions cut 8 bases from V and 4 bases from J, with 15 bases between. The CDR3 is 13 amino acids. Germline-derived CDR1 and CDR2 are SGDLS and YYNGEE. The CDR3 bases are TGTGCCAGTACCCCCGGGGGGGGCTATGGCTACACCTTC. Translating gives CASTPGGGYGYTF.

The chain combines TRBV7-6 with TRBJ2-1; D not certain. This CDR3 is built from 14 residues. The germline V gene encodes CDR1 SGHVS and CDR2 FNYEAQ. The ends were cut back, 1 base at V and 8 bases at J, with 12 bases in the middle. Here the CDR3 reads CASSLVSSRDEQFF. The CDR3, as DNA: TGTGCCAGCAGCTTAGTGTCTAGTCGGGATGAGCAGTTCTTC.

J is TRBJ1-4 and V is TRBV25-1; D gene uncertain. Germline V gene lookup returns CDR1 MGHDK and CDR2 SYGVNS. The CDR3 is made up of 13 amino acids. V lost 4 bases, J lost 8 bases, and 11 bases lay in between. The CDR3 DNA follows: TGTGCCAGCAGTGTGGGAGGGCAGGAAAAACTGTTTTTT. Translating it yields CASSVGGQEKLFF.

The gene calls are TRBV5-1 and TRBJ2-5, with TRBD2 matching over 11 bases. Trimming removed 5 bases from V and 2 bases from J; junction bases left unmatched: 8. The CDR3 has 16 amino acids. Germline CDR1 is SGHRS and CDR2 is YFSETQ. CDR3 DNA sequence: TGCGCCAGCAGTTCTCTAGCGGGAGGAGAACAAGAGACCCAGTACTTC. This encodes CASSSLAGGEQETQYF.

This chain connects TRBV24-1 to TRBJ2-1; 7 nucleotides align to TRBD2. Looked up from germline, CDR1 is KGHDR and CDR2 is SFDVKD. This CDR3 comprises 17 residues. V dropped 3 bases and J dropped 6; count of bases not matched to a gene: 13. CDR3 nucleotides: TGTGCCACCAGTGATCACGTCGGGACTATTTACTCCAATGAGCAGTTCTTC. Protein: CATSDHVGTIYSNEQFF.

V is TRBV15 and J is TRBJ2-5; 11 nucleotides align to TRBD2. V trimming: 4 bases; J trimming: 2 bases; junction bases outside the gene matches: 3. Germline V gene data show CDR1 as LNHNV and CDR2 as YYDKDF (reference sequence). The CDR3 runs to 15 residues. CDR3 DNA: TGTGCCACCAGCAAAGGGACTAGCGGACAAGAGACCCAGTACTTC. It yields the protein CATSKGTSGQETQYF. The whole variable domain, remainder taken from reference TRBV15 and TRBJ2-5, is DAMVIQNPRYQVTQFGKPVTLSCSQTLNHNVMYWYQQKSSQAPKLLFHYYDKDFNNEADTPDNFQSRRPNTSFCFLDIRSPGLGDTAMYLCATSKGTSGQETQYFGPGTRLLVL.

The rearrangement joins TRBV4-1 to TRBJ2-7; TRBD1 agrees at 7 bases. The CDR3 runs 14 residues. With V trimmed by 1 base and J by 4 bases, 4 bases remained unmatched. Germline V gene data show CDR1 as MGHRA and CDR2 as YSYEKL. CDR3 coding DNA: TGCGCCAGCAGCCAAGCGGGACAGATATACGAGCAGTACTTC. Translating gives CASSQAGQIYEQYF.

The rearrangement joins TRBV2 to TRBJ1-2; D uncertain. CDR1 and CDR2 (germline): SNHLY, FYNNEI. Trimming stripped 6 bases from V and 1 base from J, with 9 bases between. The CDR3 is 13 amino acids. In DNA, the CDR3 is TGTGCCAGCAGGGCGGGAATTAACTATGGCTACACCTTC. Translated: CASRAGINYGYTF.